These T cell receptor beta chains were read from a single sample in a study of identifying expanded T cells in peripheral blood. Clones were read by immunoSEQ multiplex PCR, and TCRdb kept only the in-frame ones, dropping some. The data contain some 120,000 clones, approximately 80% of them seen just once; the ten biggest clones take up more than 2.5%. Specimen: blood. The source of these receptors is a person between 18 and 75 years old in good health. The CDR3 runs from the conserved cysteine through the conserved F or W. A D gene is named only where the DNA matches it firmly. Not all rows give a size; the values are once, few, many and, for expanded clones, a class.

V	size	J	D	CDR3	DNA
TRBV27	-	TRBJ2-5	-	CAKLETIHSQYF	TGTGCCAAGCTAGAGACTATCCATTCCCAGTACTTC
TRBV18	-	TRBJ2-1	-	CASSLEDTPYNEQFF	TGTGCCAGCTCACTAGAGGACACCCCCTACAATGAGCAGTTCTTC
TRBV7-2	-	TRBJ1-4	TRBD1	CASSRQGALNEKLFF	TGTGCCAGCAGCCGACAGGGGGCTCTAAATGAAAAACTGTTTTTT
TRBV7-2	-	TRBJ1-2	-	CASSFGDPYGYTF	TGTGCCAGCAGCTTTGGCGACCCCTATGGCTACACCTTC
TRBV14	-	TRBJ2-2	-	CASSPGWTGELFF	TGTGCCAGCAGCCCCGGTTGGACCGGGGAGCTGTTTTTT
TRBV4-1	-	TRBJ2-1	TRBD2	CASSRTSRVDEQFF	TGCGCCAGCTCTCGGACTAGCCGTGTCGATGAGCAGTTCTTC
TRBV7-6	few	TRBJ1-1	-	CASSLNALNTEAFF	TGTGCCAGCAGTCTTAATGCACTGAACACTGAAGCTTTCTTT
TRBV7-2	-	TRBJ2-7	TRBD1	CASSLAGQGHYEQYF	TGTGCCAGCAGCTTAGCCGGACAGGGGCACTACGAGCAGTACTTC
TRBV25-1	-	TRBJ1-2	-	CASSEQDSYGYTF	TGTGCCAGCAGTGAACAGGACAGCTATGGCTACACCTTC
TRBV6-6	-	TRBJ1-1	-	CASRRDTLNTEAFF	TGTGCCAGCAGGCGCGACACGTTGAACACTGAAGCTTTCTTT
TRBV5-1	-	TRBJ1-1	TRBD1	CASSLDRGQDTEAFF	TGCGCCAGCAGCCTAGACAGGGGGCAGGACACTGAAGCTTTCTTT
TRBV15	-	TRBJ1-1	-	CATSREMMNTEAFF	TGTGCCACCAGCAGAGAGATGATGAACACTGAAGCTTTCTTT
TRBV5-5	once	TRBJ1-2	-	CASSPLPGGAAYGYTF	TGTGCCAGCAGCCCCCTACCGGGGGGCGCAGCCTATGGCTACACCTTC
TRBV29-1	-	TRBJ1-5	-	CSVGYGLYEPQHF	TGCAGCGTCGGGTATGGGCTATACGAGCCCCAGCATTTT
TRBV5-6	-	TRBJ2-5	-	CASSFPLQVRRETQYF	TGTGCCAGCAGCTTCCCTTTGCAAGTCAGGCGGGAGACCCAGTACTTC
TRBV5-1	-	TRBJ2-7	-	CASSSGTPPERQYF	TGCGCCAGCAGCTCCGGGACACCTCCTGAGAGGCAGTACTTC
TRBV19	-	TRBJ2-3	TRBD1	CASSRQGASADTQYF	TGTGCCAGTAGTCGACAGGGGGCTTCAGCAGATACGCAGTATTTT
TRBV4-3	-	TRBJ1-4	-	CASSQGEVGSNEKLFF	TGCGCCAGCAGCCAAGGTGAGGTCGGCTCTAATGAAAAACTGTTTTTT
TRBV6-5	-	TRBJ2-2	-	CASSRDRRPGELFF	TGTGCCAGCAGCCGTGACAGGCGGCCCGGGGAGCTGTTTTTT
TRBV6-5	-	TRBJ1-1	-	CASSYGPARGAFF	TGTGCCAGCAGTTACGGTCCGGCTAGGGGAGCTTTCTTT
TRBV4-1	few	TRBJ1-6	TRBD1	CASSHQLQGTGLSPLHF	TGCGCCAGCAGCCACCAGTTACAGGGGACAGGGCTTTCACCCCTCCACTTT
TRBV6-5	-	TRBJ1-5	TRBD1	CASSSGTGVNQPQHF	TGTGCCAGCAGTTCGGGGACAGGGGTTAATCAGCCCCAGCATTTT
TRBV7-2	once	TRBJ2-7	-	CASSAQQGTFHEQYF	TGTGCCAGCAGCGCCCAGCAGGGTACATTCCACGAGCAGTACTTC
TRBV7-2	once	TRBJ2-6	-	CASSPRGSSGANVLTF	TGTGCCAGCAGCCCAAGGGGAAGCTCTGGGGCCAACGTCCTGACTTTC
TRBV30	-	TRBJ1-1	-	CAWSVGGTSTEAFF	TGTGCCTGGAGTGTAGGGGGGACAAGCACTGAAGCTTTCTTT
TRBV18	-	TRBJ2-2	TRBD1	CASSPGSRQGDTGELFF	TGTGCCAGCTCACCGGGATCAAGGCAGGGGGACACCGGGGAGCTGTTTTTT
TRBV7-2	-	TRBJ1-2	-	CASSLSNGRNGYTF	TGTGCCAGCAGCTTAAGTAACGGTCGAAATGGCTACACCTTC
TRBV2	-	TRBJ1-5	-	CASSEENFQPQHF	TGTGCCAGCAGTGAAGAAAATTTTCAGCCCCAGCATTTT
TRBV4-3	-	TRBJ2-1	TRBD1	CASSQGTGGEQFF	TGCGCCAGCAGCCAAGGGACAGGGGGGGAGCAGTTCTTC
TRBV29-1	-	TRBJ2-1	TRBD2	CSVAPSGGIWQFF	TGCAGCGTAGCCCCTAGCGGGGGGATTTGGCAGTTCTTC
TRBV12-5	-	TRBJ2-3	TRBD1	CASGTQTGVGDTQYF	TGTGCTAGTGGTACCCAGACAGGGGTCGGAGATACGCAGTATTTT
TRBV13	-	TRBJ1-2	-	CASSLGLRVYRQPVNYGYTF	TGTGCCAGCAGCTTAGGCCTTCGTGTATACCGACAGCCAGTTAACTATGGCTACACCTTC
TRBV6-6	-	TRBJ1-6	-	CASSILGRRNSPLHF	TGTGCCAGCAGCATACTAGGGAGAAGAAATTCACCCCTCCACTTT
TRBV29-1	-	TRBJ2-7	-	CSVASDPNEQYF	TGCAGCGTTGCGTCCGATCCGAACGAGCAGTACTTC
TRBV7-6	few	TRBJ2-1	TRBD2	CASSSLAGSYNEQFF	TGTGCCAGCAGCTCCCTAGCGGGTTCCTACAATGAGCAGTTCTTC
TRBV5-5	-	TRBJ2-7	TRBD1	CASSLEAGTGYYEQYF	TGTGCCAGCAGCTTGGAAGCGGGGACAGGGTACTACGAGCAGTACTTC
TRBV20-1	-	TRBJ1-1	-	CRLLRARAFF	TGCAGACTACTGCGGGCGAGGGCTTTCTTT
TRBV9	-	TRBJ2-7	TRBD2	CASSPPAGGFYEQYF	TGTGCCAGCAGCCCTCCAGCGGGAGGTTTCTACGAGCAGTACTTC
TRBV11-2	-	TRBJ2-5	-	CASSFSRGQTQYF	TGTGCCAGCAGCTTCTCTAGGGGACAGACCCAGTACTTC
TRBV29-1	-	TRBJ1-4	-	CSARLGTEKLFF	TGCAGCGCCCGACTGGGGACTGAAAAACTGTTTTTT
TRBV2	few	TRBJ1-2	-	CASRGQSDYGYTF	TGTGCCAGCAGGGGCCAGAGTGACTATGGCTACACCTTC
TRBV7-2	-	TRBJ1-1	TRBD1	CASSLGFRGQGPNTEAFF	TGTGCCAGCAGCTTAGGCTTCCGGGGACAGGGACCGAACACTGAAGCTTTCTTT
TRBV6-6	-	TRBJ1-2	-	CASRARQITNYGYTF	TGTGCCAGCAGGGCAAGACAAATTACTAACTATGGCTACACCTTC
TRBV11-3	-	TRBJ2-5	TRBD1	CASSTGLSGQTYQETQYF	TGTGCCAGCAGCACAGGGTTATCGGGACAGACGTACCAAGAGACCCAGTACTTC
TRBV7-6	-	TRBJ2-7	-	CASSFRAGPTYEQYF	TGTGCCAGCAGCTTTAGGGCAGGACCCACCTACGAGCAGTACTTC
TRBV7-3	many	TRBJ1-1	-	CASSLNLRTEAFF	TGTGCCAGCAGCTTAAATTTGCGGACTGAAGCTTTCTTT
TRBV10-1	-	TRBJ2-3	-	CASSEGATPDTQYF	TGCGCCAGCAGTGAGGGGGCGACCCCGGATACGCAGTATTTT
TRBV7-2	-	TRBJ2-1	-	CASSLGRPWDEQFF	TGTGCCAGCAGCTTAGGCAGGCCCTGGGATGAGCAGTTCTTC
TRBV12-5	-	TRBJ1-2	-	CASGLEGFDGYTF	TGTGCTAGTGGTTTAGAGGGTTTCGATGGCTACACCTTC
TRBV6-1	-	TRBJ1-6	-	CASSERGSNNSPLHF	TGTGCCAGCAGTGAAAGGGGGTCGAATAATTCACCCCTCCACTTT
TRBV9	-	TRBJ1-4	TRBD1	CASSARGQGIEKLFF	TGTGCCAGCAGCGCCCGTGGACAGGGTATCGAAAAACTGTTTTTT
TRBV7-8	-	TRBJ1-3	TRBD1	CASSLDGTGRAGNTIYF	TGTGCCAGCAGCTTAGATGGGACAGGCCGAGCTGGAAACACCATATATTTT
TRBV6-5	-	TRBJ1-4	-	CASSSGGLNEKLFF	TGTGCCAGCAGTTCTGGGGGCTTGAATGAAAAACTGTTTTTT